These T cell receptor beta chains were read from a single sample in a study of neoadjuvant anti-PD-1 for oral cavity cancer. The assay was immunoSEQ multiplex PCR, and TCRdb's table has in-frame clones only and misses some. This sample has under 15,000 clones, with about 65% found just once. This sample comprised PBMCs, obtained before nivolumab (anti-PD-1) treatment. These receptors originate from a person aged 35-80 years with oral cavity squamous cell carcinoma. The CDR3 runs from the conserved cysteine through the conserved F or W. Each record gives: V gene, D gene, clone size, J gene, CDR3 protein. D genes are given only for firm matches. Only some rows state a clone size, as once, few, many or a class for expanded clones.

V: TRBV30
D: .
size: .
J: TRBJ1-1
CDR3: CAWSVQSVLMNTEAFF

V: TRBV19
D: TRBD1
size: few
J: TRBJ1-5
CDR3: CASSIDRGNQPQHF

V: TRBV27
D: .
size: .
J: TRBJ1-2
CDR3: CASSPSPGRTNYGYTF

V: TRBV28
D: .
size: .
J: TRBJ1-2
CDR3: CASTRTASPYGYTF

V: TRBV27
D: .
size: .
J: TRBJ2-2
CDR3: CASKTWTDTGELFF

V: TRBV7-9
D: .
size: once
J: TRBJ2-2
CDR3: CASSFGGLTTGELFF

V: TRBV30
D: TRBD2
size: .
J: TRBJ2-7
CDR3: CAWSGTSGRANYEQYF

V: TRBV12-5
D: TRBD1
size: few
J: TRBJ1-5
CDR3: CASAETGLGNQPQHF

V: TRBV7-9
D: TRBD1
size: .
J: TRBJ2-7
CDR3: CASSPRDRGPKEQYF

V: TRBV7-8
D: TRBD2
size: .
J: TRBJ2-1
CDR3: CASSLVFGRAGVENEQFF

V: TRBV13
D: .
size: .
J: TRBJ2-7
CDR3: CASSLVLGYEQYF

V: TRBV28
D: TRBD2
size: .
J: TRBJ2-7
CDR3: CASSFSGRSYEQYF

V: TRBV6-5
D: .
size: .
J: TRBJ1-4
CDR3: CASSRDYNEKLFF

V: TRBV28
D: .
size: once
J: TRBJ2-5
CDR3: CASSSGVVETQYF

V: TRBV28
D: .
size: few
J: TRBJ1-5
CDR3: CASSFGTQPQHF

V: TRBV15
D: .
size: .
J: TRBJ1-5
CDR3: CATLDRQFDSNQPQHF

V: TRBV13
D: .
size: .
J: TRBJ1-3
CDR3: CASSLGRTPAPGNTIYF

V: TRBV7-9
D: .
size: .
J: TRBJ2-7
CDR3: CASREQNSYEQYF

V: TRBV5-1
D: TRBD1
size: .
J: TRBJ2-1
CDR3: CASRRTGGNTYNEQFF

V: TRBV6-1
D: .
size: few
J: TRBJ1-1
CDR3: CASSERADEAFF

V: TRBV9
D: TRBD2
size: .
J: TRBJ2-1
CDR3: CASSGLPAGAYNEQFF

V: TRBV6-1
D: .
size: .
J: TRBJ1-4
CDR3: CASSEVRGGEKLFF

V: TRBV11-3
D: .
size: .
J: TRBJ2-2
CDR3: CASRASPETGELFF